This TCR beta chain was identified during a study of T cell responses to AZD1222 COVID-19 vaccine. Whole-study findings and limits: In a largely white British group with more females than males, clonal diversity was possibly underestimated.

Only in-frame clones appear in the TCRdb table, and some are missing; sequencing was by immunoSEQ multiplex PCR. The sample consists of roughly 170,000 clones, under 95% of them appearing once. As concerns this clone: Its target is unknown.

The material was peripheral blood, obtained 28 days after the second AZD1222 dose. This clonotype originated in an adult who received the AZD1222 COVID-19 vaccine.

DNA of the CDR3: TGTGCCAGCAGTGTCTTGGGGGTCGATGGCTACACCTTC. It specifies CASSVLGVDGYTF. V is TRBV2 and J is TRBJ1-2, with a tentative D call TRBD1 (5 bases). Germline CDR1 reads SNHLY; CDR2 reads FYNNEI. The CDR3 runs to 13 residues. V lost 4 bases and J lost 6, with 12 bases in between.